This TCR beta chain derives from a study of cytomegalovirus exposure and HLA in healthy donors. Use of 60 Vbeta and 13 Jbeta primers characterized the PCR. Here immunoSEQ multiplex PCR was the method, and the copy in TCRdb shows in-frame clones only, minus some. The data show 80,000 or so clones, less than 75% seen once. The CDR3 extends over 14 amino acids. J lost 3 bases, V lost 3 bases, and 4 bases had no gene match. Germline assignment: CDR1 SEHNR and CDR2 FQNEAQ (reference sequence). It was healthy bone marrow donors who served as donors. V gene TRBV7-9 combines with J gene TRBJ2-7, with 8 bases that match TRBD1. This sequence originates from a man aged 25-45 years in good health and CMV-seropositive. The sample taken for sequencing was PBMCs. The CDR3 sequence is CASSFPGTGYEQYF. In nucleotides, the CDR3 is TGTGCCAGCAGCTTCCCCGGGACAGGCTACGAGCAGTACTTC.